Following are 13 T cell receptor beta chains from one sample sequenced in a study of T cells in Graves' hyperthyroidism and ophthalmopathy. Researchers took RNA transcripts and amplified the TCR beta CDR3 regions from them. A set of HTBI primers served as the primers for a first-round RT-PCR of the TCR CDR3. TCRdb itself ran the multiplex PCR reads through MiXCR, one entry per CDR3 protein. The table includes 300,000 to 450,000 distinct CDR3 sequences, approximately 14% detected once. Sequenced input: blood. The receptors here all came from a woman under 40 with Graves' ophthalmopathy.

The J gene is TRBJ2-1, the V gene TRBV28; D possibly corresponds to TRBD1 (5 bases). Trimming left V 4 bases short and J 3 bases short, with 19 bases between. Germline CDR1 MDHEN, CDR2 SYDVKM. The CDR3 spans 17 residues. CDR3 DNA: TGTGCCAGCAGTTCCCTCCCCCCTGGGGCTGACTACAATGAGCAGTTCTTC. Translation: CASSSLPPGADYNEQFF. Supplemented by reference TRBV28 and TRBJ2-1, the full variable domain reads DVKVTQSSRYLVKRTGEKVFLECVQDMDHENMFWYRQDPGLGLRLIYFSYDVKMKEKGDIPEGYSVSREKKERFSLILESASTNQTSMYLCASSSLPPGADYNEQFFGPGTRLTVL.

This clonotype was seen at least ten times. V gene TRBV12-3 or TRBV12-4 combines with J gene TRBJ1-1, with a possible D match to TRBD1 (6 bases). Trimming left V 3 bases short and J 1 base short, with 12 bases between. CDR3 length: 15 residues. CDR3 nucleotide sequence: TGTGCCAGCAGTTTGAGGGGCAGGGGGAACACTGAAGCTTTCTTT. This gives the protein CASSLRGRGNTEAFF.

This clonotype has more than one count but fewer than ten. This chain's CDR3 is CASRSGGAYNEQFF. CDR3 bases: TGTGCCAGCCGTAGCGGGGGGGCATACAATGAGCAGTTCTTC. J is TRBJ2-1 and V is TRBV28; TRBD2 agrees at 11 bases. The J segment lost 4 bases and the V segment lost 8 bases, leaving 4 bases of the junction unmatched. This CDR3 is 14 amino acids long. Germline-derived CDR1 and CDR2 are MDHEN and SYDVKM.

About this clonotype: A much larger clone differs by one base, so this may be a read error. The gene calls are TRBV2 and TRBJ2-5; unclear D gene. This CDR3 spans 10 amino acids. The V end lost 10 bases, the J end lost 9 bases, and 12 bases lay between the germline ends. Germline assignment: CDR1 SNHLY and CDR2 FYNNEI. The CDR3 reads CATQRVAQYF. In DNA, the CDR3 is TGTGCCACCCAACGGGTGGCCCAGTACTTC.

This clonotype was recorded many times. The rearrangement joins TRBV6-6 to TRBJ2-1, with D unclear. The CDR3 length is 14 residues. V was shortened by 0 bases and J by 4 bases, with 7 bases between the two germline ends. Germline V gene lookup returns CDR1 MNHNY and CDR2 SVGAGI (reference sequence). The CDR3: CASSYSGPYNEQFF. The CDR3 bases are TGTGCCAGCAGTTACTCCGGACCATACAATGAGCAGTTCTTC.

This clonotype was counted a few times. The chain is built from TRBV19 and TRBJ1-1; no reliable D call. V gave up 9 bases and J gave up 4 bases, with 12 bases separating them. Germline assignment: CDR1 LNHDA and CDR2 SQIVND (reference sequence). The CDR3 has 12 residues. The CDR3 region is CASVRTLTEAFF. CDR3 in DNA: TGTGCCAGCGTTAGGACGCTCACTGAAGCTTTCTTT. The full variable domain, its missing parts supplied by reference TRBV19 and TRBJ1-1, is DGGITQSPKYLFRKEGQNVTLSCEQNLNHDAMYWYRQDPGQGLRLIYYSQIVNDFQKGDIAEGYSVSREKKESFPLTVTSAQKNPTAFYLCASVRTLTEAFFGQGTRLTVV.

The V and J genes are TRBV7-9 and TRBJ2-3; the D is unclear. The CDR3 consists of 17 residues. The V end lost 6 bases, the J end lost 1 base, and 20 bases lay between the germline ends. In germline, CDR1 is SEHNR, CDR2 FQNEAQ (reference sequence). The CDR3 protein is CASRKPHTPAGTDTQYF. CDR3 in DNA: TGTGCCAGCAGGAAGCCGCACACCCCTGCGGGCACAGATACGCAGTATTTT.

For this clonotype: Just one base apart from a much larger clone, this may be a read error. The rearrangement uses TRBV7-8 and TRBJ2-7; 12 bases map to TRBD1. Trimming at V came to 7 bases and at J to 5 bases, leaving 9 bases not matched to a gene. The CDR3 is 15 amino acids. Germline CDR1 and CDR2: SGHVS and FQNEAQ. CDR3 protein: CASIINRDRGHEQYF. Written as DNA, the CDR3 is TGTGCCAGCATCATAAACCGGGACAGGGGGCACGAGCAGTACTTC.

This clonotype was detected ten times or more. V gene TRBV5-6 combines with J gene TRBJ2-1; no definite D call. The ends were cut back, 3 bases at V and 0 bases at J, with 19 bases in the middle. The CDR3 covers 18 residues. Per the germline V gene, CDR1 is SGHDT and CDR2 is YYEEEE. CDR3 DNA sequence: TGTGCCAGCAGCTCCAGGTTTACCGCCGACATCTCCTACAATGAGCAGTTCTTC. Its translation: CASSSRFTADISYNEQFF.

There are many counts of this clonotype. The chain combines TRBV28 with TRBJ2-7, with D perhaps TRBD1 (5 bases). Germline CDR1 MDHEN, CDR2 SYDVKM. The CDR3 has 15 amino acids. V was cut by 6 bases and J by 3 bases, with 18 bases left in between. The CDR3 nucleotides are TGTGCCAGCAGCTCCCCCAAGGGTAGGGGCTACGAGCAGTACTTC. Translated: CASSSPKGRGYEQYF.

With regard to this clonotype: This could be a read error, since a much larger clone is one nucleotide away. The V gene is TRBV12-5, the J gene TRBJ1-1; 7 positions agree with TRBD1. This CDR3 spans 15 amino acids. Germline V gives CDR1 LGHNT, CDR2 FRNRAP. For the CDR3, the DNA is TGTGCTAGTGGTTTGGGACAGGGCTCGAACACTGAAACTTTCTTT. This codes for CASGLGQGSNTETFF.

V usage is TRBV28 and J usage is TRBJ2-3; D not resolved. The CDR3 consists of 13 residues. Trimming pared 8 bases from V and 2 bases from J, leaving 11 bases between. Germline loops: CDR1 MDHEN, CDR2 SYDVKM. CDR3 DNA: TGTGCCAGCTCTCGGCAGTTCACAGATACGCAGTATTTT. Residues: CASSRQFTDTQYF.

The chain combines TRBV20-1 with TRBJ1-5, with D possibly TRBD1 on 6 matching bases. The CDR3 contains 14 residues. V was pared by 6 bases and J by 4 bases, with 16 bases between. Germline V CDR1 and CDR2: DFQATT, SNEGSKA (reference sequence). CDR3 sequence: CSATFRRGNQPQHF. The CDR3 coding sequence is TGCAGTGCAACCTTCCGGAGGGGGAATCAGCCCCAGCATTTT.